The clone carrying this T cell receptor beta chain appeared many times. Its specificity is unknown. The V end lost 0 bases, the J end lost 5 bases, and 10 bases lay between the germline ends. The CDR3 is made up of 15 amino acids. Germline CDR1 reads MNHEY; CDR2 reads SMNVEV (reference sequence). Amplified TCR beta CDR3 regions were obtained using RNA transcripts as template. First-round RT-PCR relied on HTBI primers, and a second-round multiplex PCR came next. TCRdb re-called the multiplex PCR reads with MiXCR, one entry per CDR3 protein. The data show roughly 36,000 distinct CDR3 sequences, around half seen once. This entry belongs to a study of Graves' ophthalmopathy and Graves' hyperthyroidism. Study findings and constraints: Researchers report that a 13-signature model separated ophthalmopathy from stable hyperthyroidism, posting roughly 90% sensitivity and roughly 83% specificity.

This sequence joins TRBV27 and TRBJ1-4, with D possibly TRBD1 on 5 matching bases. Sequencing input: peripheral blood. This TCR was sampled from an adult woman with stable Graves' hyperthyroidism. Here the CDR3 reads CASSLSQGRNEKLFF. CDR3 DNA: TGTGCCAGCAGTTTATCCCAGGGACGAAATGAAAAACTGTTTTTT. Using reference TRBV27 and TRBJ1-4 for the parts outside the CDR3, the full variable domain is EAQVTQNPRYLITVTGKKLTVTCSQNMNHEYMSWYRQDPGLGLRQIYYSMNVEVTDKGDVPEGYKVSRKEKRNFPLILESPSPNQTSLYFCASSLSQGRNEKLFFGSGTQLSVL.